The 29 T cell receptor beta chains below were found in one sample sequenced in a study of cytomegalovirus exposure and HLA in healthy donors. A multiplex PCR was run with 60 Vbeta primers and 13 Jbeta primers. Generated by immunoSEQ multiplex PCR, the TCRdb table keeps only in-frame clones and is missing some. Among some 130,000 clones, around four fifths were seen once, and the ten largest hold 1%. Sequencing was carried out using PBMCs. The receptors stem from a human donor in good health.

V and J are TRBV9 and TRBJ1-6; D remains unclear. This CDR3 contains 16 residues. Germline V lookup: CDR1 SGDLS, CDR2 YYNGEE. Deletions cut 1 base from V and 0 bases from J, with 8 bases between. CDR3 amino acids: CASSVMGSSYNSPLHF. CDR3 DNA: TGTGCCAGCAGCGTAATGGGGAGCTCCTATAATTCACCCCTCCACTTT.

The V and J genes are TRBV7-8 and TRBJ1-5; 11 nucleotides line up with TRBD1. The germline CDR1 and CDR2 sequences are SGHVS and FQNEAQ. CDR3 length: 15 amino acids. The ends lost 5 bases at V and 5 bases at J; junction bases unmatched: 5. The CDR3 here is CASSRTGGADQPQHF. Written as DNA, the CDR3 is TGTGCCAGCAGCCGGACAGGGGGCGCGGATCAGCCCCAGCATTTT.

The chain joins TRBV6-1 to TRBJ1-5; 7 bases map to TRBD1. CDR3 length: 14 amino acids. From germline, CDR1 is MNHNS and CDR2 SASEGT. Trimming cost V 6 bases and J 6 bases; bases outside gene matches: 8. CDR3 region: CASSADRVAQPQHF. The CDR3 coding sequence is TGTGCCAGCAGCGCCGACAGGGTAGCTCAGCCCCAGCATTTT.

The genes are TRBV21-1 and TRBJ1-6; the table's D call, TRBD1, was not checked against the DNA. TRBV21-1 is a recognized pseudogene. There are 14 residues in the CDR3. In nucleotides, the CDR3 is TGTGCCAGCAGCAAAAACAGGGTATATTCACCCCTCCACTTT. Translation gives CASSKNRVYSPLHF.

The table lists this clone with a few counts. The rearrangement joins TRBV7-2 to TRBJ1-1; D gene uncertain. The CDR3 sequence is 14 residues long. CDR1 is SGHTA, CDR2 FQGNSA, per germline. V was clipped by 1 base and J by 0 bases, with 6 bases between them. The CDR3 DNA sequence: TGTGCCAGCAGCTTAGTATCCTTGAACACTGAAGCTTTCTTT. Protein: CASSLVSLNTEAFF.

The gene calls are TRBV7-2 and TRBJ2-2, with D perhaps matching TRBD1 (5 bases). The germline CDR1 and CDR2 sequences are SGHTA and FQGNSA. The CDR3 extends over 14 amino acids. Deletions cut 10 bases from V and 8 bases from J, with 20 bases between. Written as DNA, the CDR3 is TGTGCCACCCTTTGGGGTACAGGAGTTGGGGAGCTGTTTTTT. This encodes CATLWGTGVGELFF.

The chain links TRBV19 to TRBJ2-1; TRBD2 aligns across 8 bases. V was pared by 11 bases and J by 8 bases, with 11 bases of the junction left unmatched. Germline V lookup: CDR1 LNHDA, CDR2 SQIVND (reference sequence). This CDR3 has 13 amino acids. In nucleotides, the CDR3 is TGTGCCGGGACTAGGTTTCTTCCCCATGAGCAGTTCTTC. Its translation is CAGTRFLPHEQFF. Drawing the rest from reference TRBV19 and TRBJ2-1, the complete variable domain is DGGITQSPKYLFRKEGQNVTLSCEQNLNHDAMYWYRQDPGQGLRLIYYSQIVNDFQKGDIAEGYSVSREKKESFPLTVTSAQKNPTAFYLCAGTRFLPHEQFFGPGTRLTVL.

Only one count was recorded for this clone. The CDR3 nucleotides read TGTGCCAGTAGTCTCGCAGGGGGCGGGGGACATGGCTACACCTTC. This sequence encodes CASSLAGGGGHGYTF. The chain recombines TRBV19 with TRBJ1-2; 8 positions match TRBD1. The CDR3 contains 15 residues. Germline V gives CDR1 LNHDA, CDR2 SQIVND (reference sequence). V dropped 5 bases and J dropped 6; count of bases not matched to a gene: 11.

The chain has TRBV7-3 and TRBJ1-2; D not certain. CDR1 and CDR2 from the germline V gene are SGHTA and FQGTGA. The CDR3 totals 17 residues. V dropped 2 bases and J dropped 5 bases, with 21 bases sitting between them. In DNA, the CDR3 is TGTGCCAGCAGCTTAGGTGTTGCATCTCGACTGCCTTATGGCTACACCTTC. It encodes CASSLGVASRLPYGYTF.

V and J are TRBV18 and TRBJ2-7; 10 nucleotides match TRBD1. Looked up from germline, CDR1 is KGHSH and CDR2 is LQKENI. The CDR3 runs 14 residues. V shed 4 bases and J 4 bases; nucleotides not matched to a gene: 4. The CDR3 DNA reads TGTGCCAGCTCACGACAGGGGGCGGGGTACGAGCAGTACTTC. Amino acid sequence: CASSRQGAGYEQYF.

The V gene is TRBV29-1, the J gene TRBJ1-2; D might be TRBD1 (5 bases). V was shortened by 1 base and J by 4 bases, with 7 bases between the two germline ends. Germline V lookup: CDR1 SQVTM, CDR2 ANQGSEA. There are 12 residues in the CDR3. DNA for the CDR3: TGCAGCGTTGAAGGGGGGGTCTATGGCTACACCTTC. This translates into CSVEGGVYGYTF.

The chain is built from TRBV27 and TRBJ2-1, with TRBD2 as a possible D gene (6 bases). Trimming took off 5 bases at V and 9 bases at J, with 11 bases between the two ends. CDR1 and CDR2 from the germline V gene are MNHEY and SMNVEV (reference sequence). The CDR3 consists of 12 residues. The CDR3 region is CASSAGRSEQFF. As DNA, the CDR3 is TGTGCCAGCAGTGCAGGGAGGAGTGAGCAGTTCTTC.

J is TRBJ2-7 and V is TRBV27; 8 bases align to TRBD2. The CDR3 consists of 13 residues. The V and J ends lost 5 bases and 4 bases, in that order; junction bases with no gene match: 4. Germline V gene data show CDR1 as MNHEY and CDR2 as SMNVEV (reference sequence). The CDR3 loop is CASSTAGVYEQYF. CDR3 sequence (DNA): TGTGCCAGCAGTACAGCGGGGGTATACGAGCAGTACTTC.

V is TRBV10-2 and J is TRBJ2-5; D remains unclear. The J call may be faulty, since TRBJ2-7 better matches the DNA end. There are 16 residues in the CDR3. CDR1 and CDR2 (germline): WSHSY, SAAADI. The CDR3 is CASTFRGPNQPYEQYF. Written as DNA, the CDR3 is TGCGCCAGCACCTTCCGAGGTCCCAACCAGCCCTACGAGCAGTACTTC.

The CDR3 spells CASSDTGRDQPQHF. CDR3 DNA: TGTGCCAGCAGTGATACAGGGAGGGATCAGCCCCAGCATTTT. The rearrangement joins TRBV2 to TRBJ1-5; weak D call: TRBD1 (6 bases). V lost 3 bases, J lost 5 bases, and 11 bases lay in between. The CDR3 covers 14 residues. Germline CDR1 is SNHLY and CDR2 is FYNNEI. Full variable domain (missing parts from reference TRBV2 and TRBJ1-5): EPEVTQTPSHQVTQMGQEVILRCVPISNHLYFYWYRQILGQKVEFLVSFYNNEISEKSEIFDDQFSVERPDGSNFTLKIRSTKLEDSAMYFCASSDTGRDQPQHFGDGTRLSIL.

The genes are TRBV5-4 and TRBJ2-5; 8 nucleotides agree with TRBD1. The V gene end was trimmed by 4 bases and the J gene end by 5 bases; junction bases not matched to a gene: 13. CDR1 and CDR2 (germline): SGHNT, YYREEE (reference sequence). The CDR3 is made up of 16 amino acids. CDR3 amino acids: CASSIMLRGLGETQYF. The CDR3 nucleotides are TGTGCCAGCAGCATAATGCTCAGGGGGCTGGGGGAGACCCAGTACTTC.

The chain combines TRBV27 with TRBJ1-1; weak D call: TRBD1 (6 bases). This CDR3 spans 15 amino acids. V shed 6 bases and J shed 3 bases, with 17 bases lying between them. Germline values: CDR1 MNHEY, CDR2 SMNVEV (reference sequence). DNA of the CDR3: TGTGCCAGCAGCCCCGAGGGGGAACCGGACACTGAAGCTTTCTTT. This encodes CASSPEGEPDTEAFF.

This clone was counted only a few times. The CDR3 region is CASSELQTGSYEQYF. CDR3 DNA: TGCGCCAGCAGTGAGCTTCAAACCGGGTCCTACGAGCAGTACTTC. The chain joins TRBV10-2 to TRBJ2-7; D is uncertain. Germline V gene sequence: CDR1 WSHSY, CDR2 SAAADI. The germline V and J ends were trimmed by 2 bases and 1 base, with 12 bases remaining between them. CDR3 length equals 15 residues.

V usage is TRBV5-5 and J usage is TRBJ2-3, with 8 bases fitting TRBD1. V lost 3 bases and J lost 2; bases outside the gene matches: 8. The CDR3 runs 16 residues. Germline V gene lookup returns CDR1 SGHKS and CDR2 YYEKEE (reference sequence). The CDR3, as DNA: TGTGCCAGCAGCTGGATACAGGGGGAAGTCACAGATACGCAGTATTTT. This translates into CASSWIQGEVTDTQYF.

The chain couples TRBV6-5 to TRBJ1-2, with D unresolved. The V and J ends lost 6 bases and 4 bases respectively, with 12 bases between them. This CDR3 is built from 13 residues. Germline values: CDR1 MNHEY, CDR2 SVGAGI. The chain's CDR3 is CASRQPPIYGYTF. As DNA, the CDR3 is TGTGCCAGCAGACAACCCCCGATCTATGGCTACACCTTC.

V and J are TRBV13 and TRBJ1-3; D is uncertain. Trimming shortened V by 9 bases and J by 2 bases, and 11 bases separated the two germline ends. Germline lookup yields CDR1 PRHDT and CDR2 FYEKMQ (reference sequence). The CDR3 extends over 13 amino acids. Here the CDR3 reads CASRPGAGNTIYF. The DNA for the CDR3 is TGTGCCAGTAGACCGGGAGCTGGAAACACCATATATTTT. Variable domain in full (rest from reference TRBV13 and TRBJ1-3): AAGVIQSPRHLIKEKRETATLKCYPIPRHDTVYWYQQGPGQDPQFLISFYEKMQSDKGSIPDRFSAQQFSDYHSELNMSSLELGDSALYFCASRPGAGNTIYFGEGSWLTVV.

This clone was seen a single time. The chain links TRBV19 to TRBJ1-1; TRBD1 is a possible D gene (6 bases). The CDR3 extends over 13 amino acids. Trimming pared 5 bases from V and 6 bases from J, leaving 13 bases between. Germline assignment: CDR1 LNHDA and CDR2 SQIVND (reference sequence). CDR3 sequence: CASSLYRDPEAFF. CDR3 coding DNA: TGTGCCAGTAGTCTATACAGGGACCCTGAAGCTTTCTTT.

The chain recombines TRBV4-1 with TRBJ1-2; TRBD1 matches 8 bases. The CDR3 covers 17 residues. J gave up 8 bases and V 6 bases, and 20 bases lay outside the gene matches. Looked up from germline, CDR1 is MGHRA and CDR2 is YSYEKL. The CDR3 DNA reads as TGCGCCAGCAGTCATTTTAGGCAGGGGGCAACCTCTCGGGGCTACACCTTC. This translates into CASSHFRQGATSRGYTF.

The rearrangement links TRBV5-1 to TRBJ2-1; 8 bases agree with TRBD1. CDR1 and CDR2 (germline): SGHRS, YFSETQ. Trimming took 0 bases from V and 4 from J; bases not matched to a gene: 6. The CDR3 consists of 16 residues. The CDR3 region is CASSLGGQAEYNEQFF. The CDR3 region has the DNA TGCGCCAGCAGCTTGGGGGGACAGGCGGAATACAATGAGCAGTTCTTC. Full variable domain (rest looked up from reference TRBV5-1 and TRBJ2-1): KAGVTQTPRYLIKTRGQQVTLSCSPISGHRSVSWYQQTPGQGLQFLFEYFSETQRNKGNFPGRFSGRQFSNSRSEMNVSTLELGDSALYLCASSLGGQAEYNEQFFGPGTRLTVL.

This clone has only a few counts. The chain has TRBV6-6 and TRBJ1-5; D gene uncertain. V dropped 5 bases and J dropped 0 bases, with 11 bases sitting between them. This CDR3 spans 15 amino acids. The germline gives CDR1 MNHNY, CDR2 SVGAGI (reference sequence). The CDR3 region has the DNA TGTGCCAGCAGTCCCCGGGGAAGTAGCAATCAGCCCCAGCATTTT. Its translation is CASSPRGSSNQPQHF.

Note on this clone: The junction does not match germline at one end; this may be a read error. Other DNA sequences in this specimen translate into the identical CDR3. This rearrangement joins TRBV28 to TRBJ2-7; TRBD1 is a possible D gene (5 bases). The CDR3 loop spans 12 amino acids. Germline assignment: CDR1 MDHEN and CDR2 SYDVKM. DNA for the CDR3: TGCGCCAGCAGGGAATTGTCGGGCGAGCAGTACTTC. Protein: CASRELSGEQYF.

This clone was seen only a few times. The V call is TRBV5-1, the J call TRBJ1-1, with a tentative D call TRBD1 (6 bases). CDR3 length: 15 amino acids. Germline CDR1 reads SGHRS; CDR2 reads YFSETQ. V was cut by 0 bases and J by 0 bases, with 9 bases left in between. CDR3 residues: CASSLAQGLNTEAFF. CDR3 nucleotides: TGCGCCAGCAGCTTGGCCCAGGGGCTGAACACTGAAGCTTTCTTT.

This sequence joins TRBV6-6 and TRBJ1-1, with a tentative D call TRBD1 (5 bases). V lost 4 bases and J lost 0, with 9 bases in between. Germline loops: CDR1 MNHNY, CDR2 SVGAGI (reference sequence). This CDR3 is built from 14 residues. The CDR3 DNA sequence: TGTGCCAGCAGTTTTGACAGACTGAACACTGAAGCTTTCTTT. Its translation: CASSFDRLNTEAFF.

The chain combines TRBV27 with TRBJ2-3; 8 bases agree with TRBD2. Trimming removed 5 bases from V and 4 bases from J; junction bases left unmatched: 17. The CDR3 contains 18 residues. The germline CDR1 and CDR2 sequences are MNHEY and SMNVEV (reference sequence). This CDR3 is CASSTQSGGHWIADTQYF. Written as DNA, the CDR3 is TGTGCCAGCAGTACCCAAAGCGGGGGCCACTGGATCGCAGATACGCAGTATTTT.